The 29 T cell receptor beta chains in this list originate from one sample, sequenced in a study of T-cell memory formation after mild COVID-19. TCRdb called the 5' RACE reads again in MiXCR, with one record for every CDR3 protein. The data contain about 150,000 distinct CDR3 sequences, about a fifth of them singletons. Sample: PBMCs or a T cell subset sorted from them (not recorded which). These receptors were taken from an adult woman who had mild COVID-19 (a few samples of this study predate the infection). Cell type and time point are not known.

This CDR3 reads CASSLGHRDSRLDEQFF. CDR3 nucleotides: TGCGCCAGCAGCTTGGGACACCGGGACAGTAGGTTGGATGAGCAGTTCTTC. The J gene is TRBJ2-1, the V gene TRBV5-1, with 7 bases fitting TRBD1. The germline gives CDR1 SGHRS, CDR2 YFSETQ. J lost 8 bases, V lost 0 bases, and 14 bases had no gene match. The CDR3 loop spans 17 amino acids.

The rearrangement uses TRBV6-1 and TRBJ2-5, with D tentatively TRBD2 (5 bases). V dropped 6 bases and J dropped 3 bases, with 14 bases sitting between them. Looked up from germline, CDR1 is MNHNS and CDR2 is SASEGT. This CDR3 is built from 14 residues. As DNA, the CDR3 is TGTGCCAGCAGGGGGTTTCGGGGAGAAGAGACCCAGTACTTC. It is translated as CASRGFRGEETQYF.

The table lists this clonotype with a few counts. The chain links TRBV7-2 to TRBJ2-3; possible D gene TRBD2, 5 bases. The germline CDR1 and CDR2 sequences are SGHTA and FQGNSA. The CDR3 extends over 15 amino acids. Trimming took off 1 base at V and 3 bases at J, with 11 bases between the two ends. The CDR3 DNA follows: TGTGCCAGCAGCTTAGGACTATCGGGGACAGATACGCAGTATTTT. The encoded protein is CASSLGLSGTDTQYF.

V usage is TRBV29-1 and J usage is TRBJ2-1; perhaps TRBD1 as D (5 bases). Germline V gives CDR1 SQVTM, CDR2 ANQGSEA. The length of the CDR3 is 14 residues. With 5 bases removed from V and 8 bases from J, the gap between germline ends came to 19 bases. Here the CDR3 reads CSVQAGPRVYEQFF. In DNA, the CDR3 is TGCAGCGTTCAGGCAGGGCCAAGGGTGTATGAGCAGTTCTTC.

This chain uses TRBV3-1 with TRBJ2-3; the match to TRBD2 covers 12 bases. Germline V gene lookup returns CDR1 LGHDT and CDR2 YNNKEL (reference sequence). CDR3 length equals 16 residues. The V and J ends lost 4 bases and 6 bases, in that order; junction bases with no gene match: 8. The CDR3 coding sequence is TGTGCCAGCAGCCGGAAGCTAGCGGGAGGGGAGGATACGCAGTATTTT. This gives the protein CASSRKLAGGEDTQYF.

This clonotype was counted only a few times. The chain is built from TRBV3-1 and TRBJ2-7, with TRBD2 as a possible D gene (6 bases). The V gene lost 1 base and the J gene lost 2 bases, with 12 bases spanning the gap. The CDR3 totals 15 residues. Per the germline V gene, CDR1 is LGHDT and CDR2 is YNNKEL (reference sequence). In DNA, the CDR3 is TGTGCCAGCAGCCAAGGGGGGACTCTTACCTACGAGCAGTACTTC. Translated: CASSQGGTLTYEQYF.

This clonotype occurred a few times. V and J are TRBV10-3 and TRBJ1-1; D may be TRBD1 (6 bases). The CDR3 consists of 14 residues. Germline V gene lookup returns CDR1 ENHRY and CDR2 SYGVKD. The V end was cut by 10 bases, the J end by 1 base, with 16 bases between. The CDR3 nucleotides are TGTGCCACCAAGACTAGGGGGGCGAACACTGAAGCTTTCTTT. Translated: CATKTRGANTEAFF.

The chain employs TRBV10-3 and TRBJ2-5; 8 positions agree with TRBD2. Germline V lookup: CDR1 ENHRY, CDR2 SYGVKD. V was clipped by 3 bases and J by 4 bases; unmatched bases: 7. The CDR3 is 15 amino acids. The CDR3 coding sequence is TGTGCCATCAGTGATGGTCTGGCGGGGGGAGAGACCCAGTACTTC. This translates into CAISDGLAGGETQYF.

This clonotype was seen more than once but under ten times. This chain connects TRBV5-1 to TRBJ1-4, with D possibly being TRBD1 (5 bases). The germline V and J ends were trimmed by 2 bases and 5 bases, with 13 bases remaining between them. The CDR3 covers 15 residues. Looked up from germline, CDR1 is SGHRS and CDR2 is YFSETQ. The CDR3 nucleotides read TGCGCCAGCAGCTTCACCGGGACGGCGAATGAAAAACTGTTTTTT. Its protein product is CASSFTGTANEKLFF.

This clonotype was seen only a few times. The CDR3 reads CASSVEAAQDNEQFF. CDR3 bases: TGTGCCAGCAGTGTGGAGGCAGCACAAGACAATGAGCAGTTCTTC. V is TRBV2 and J is TRBJ2-1, with a tentative D call TRBD2 (5 bases). CDR3 length: 15 residues. Trimming took 4 bases from V and 5 from J, leaving 15 bases between them. CDR1 and CDR2 (germline): SNHLY, FYNNEI.

This chain's CDR3 is CASSQGGGGENIQYF. The CDR3 DNA follows: TGTGCCAGCAGCCAGGGTGGAGGGGGCGAAAACATTCAGTACTTC. This chain connects TRBV7-2 to TRBJ2-4; perhaps TRBD1 as D (7 bases). This CDR3 is 15 amino acids long. Germline assignment: CDR1 SGHTA and CDR2 FQGNSA. V lost 5 bases and J lost 5, with 16 bases in between. The complete variable domain, with remaining parts taken from reference TRBV7-2 and TRBJ2-4, reads GAGVSQSPSNKVTEKGKDVELRCDPISGHTALYWYRQSLGQGLEFLIYFQGNSAPDKSGLPSDRFSAERTGGSVSTLTIQRTQQEDSAVYLCASSQGGGGENIQYFGAGTRLSVL.

This clonotype was detected only a few times. This chain links TRBV9 with TRBJ2-7; 16 nucleotides line up with TRBD2. CDR1 and CDR2 (germline): SGDLS, YYNGEE. The CDR3 runs 17 residues. Trimming took 4 bases from V and 2 from J; bases not matched to a gene: 6. CDR3 DNA: TGTGCCAGCAGCTTGGGGACTAGCGGGGGGGGAGCCTACGAGCAGTACTTC. Translating gives CASSLGTSGGGAYEQYF.

The chain links TRBV19 to TRBJ1-5; D is unresolved. From germline, CDR1 is LNHDA and CDR2 SQIVND (reference sequence). The CDR3 covers 16 residues. The V and J ends lost 1 base and 1 base respectively, with 11 bases between them. The CDR3 DNA reads as TGTGCCAGTAGTATAGGGTCCTGGGGAAGCAATCAGCCCCAGCATTTT. Its protein is CASSIGSWGSNQPQHF. Looking up the rest from reference TRBV19 and TRBJ1-5 gives the full variable domain: DGGITQSPKYLFRKEGQNVTLSCEQNLNHDAMYWYRQDPGQGLRLIYYSQIVNDFQKGDIAEGYSVSREKKESFPLTVTSAQKNPTAFYLCASSIGSWGSNQPQHFGDGTRLSIL.

This chain uses TRBV12-3 or TRBV12-4 with TRBJ2-5; D ambiguous. V was trimmed by 7 bases and J by 3 bases, leaving 9 bases between them. This CDR3 contains 12 residues. Here the CDR3 reads CASINGEETQYF. The DNA for the CDR3 is TGTGCCAGCATTAATGGGGAAGAGACCCAGTACTTC.

This clonotype was counted many times. The V and J genes are TRBV20-1 and TRBJ2-2, with 7 bases lining up with TRBD2. Per germline, CDR1 DFQATT and CDR2 SNEGSKA (reference sequence). There are 14 residues in the CDR3. The trim removed 4 bases at V and 1 base at J, leaving 3 bases unmatched. CDR3 in amino acids: CSANRGVNTGELFF. CDR3 DNA: TGCAGTGCTAATCGGGGGGTGAACACCGGGGAGCTGTTTTTT.

This clonotype was found a few times. The V gene is TRBV6-5, the J gene TRBJ2-3, with 7 bases aligning to TRBD1. After removal of 4 bases from V and 2 bases from J, the junction contained 6 bases not matched to a gene. Germline loops: CDR1 MNHEY, CDR2 SVGAGI. The CDR3 is made up of 15 amino acids. CDR3 nucleotides: TGTGCCAGCAGTTCGGCAGGGGGAATCACAGATACGCAGTATTTT. Translation gives CASSSAGGITDTQYF.

This clonotype has only a few counts. The J gene is TRBJ2-1, the V gene TRBV14; 9 bases match TRBD2. The CDR3 covers 14 residues. Germline CDR1 and CDR2: SGHDN and FVKESK. The V and J ends lost 7 bases and 1 base, in that order; junction bases with no gene match: 2. CDR3 protein: CASTSGKSYNEQFF. The CDR3 DNA reads TGTGCCAGCACTAGCGGGAAGTCCTACAATGAGCAGTTCTTC.

The chain employs TRBV5-1 and TRBJ2-6; D unclear. Trimming took 4 bases from V and 4 from J, leaving 9 bases between them. Per germline, CDR1 SGHRS and CDR2 YFSETQ. This CDR3 region has 14 residues. The CDR3 region is CASSPAGGANVLTF. DNA for the CDR3: TGCGCCAGCAGCCCGGCTGGGGGGGCCAACGTCCTGACTTTC. The whole variable domain, filled in from reference TRBV5-1 and TRBJ2-6, reads KAGVTQTPRYLIKTRGQQVTLSCSPISGHRSVSWYQQTPGQGLQFLFEYFSETQRNKGNFPGRFSGRQFSNSRSEMNVSTLELGDSALYLCASSPAGGANVLTFGAGSRLTVL.

The chain joins TRBV5-1 to TRBJ2-7; tentative D call: TRBD1 (6 bases). CDR1 and CDR2 from the germline V gene are SGHRS and YFSETQ. Trimming removed 4 bases from V and 0 bases from J, with 26 bases in between. This CDR3 is 19 amino acids long. The DNA of the CDR3 is TGCGCCAGCAGCCTAGCAATCAGGACAGATAAGCTAAGCTCCTACGAGCAGTACTTC. Translating gives CASSLAIRTDKLSSYEQYF. The full variable domain, completed using reference TRBV5-1 and TRBJ2-7, is KAGVTQTPRYLIKTRGQQVTLSCSPISGHRSVSWYQQTPGQGLQFLFEYFSETQRNKGNFPGRFSGRQFSNSRSEMNVSTLELGDSALYLCASSLAIRTDKLSSYEQYFGPGTRLTVT.

The rearrangement joins TRBV5-6 to TRBJ2-7; no clear D. This CDR3 has 13 residues. Deletions cut 2 bases from V and 1 base from J, with 7 bases between. In germline, CDR1 is SGHDT, CDR2 YYEEEE. The CDR3: CASSFGRSYEQYF. The CDR3 DNA reads as TGTGCCAGCAGCTTTGGACGGTCCTACGAGCAGTACTTC.

This clonotype was observed a handful of times. The chain carries TRBV10-3 and TRBJ2-7; TRBD2 agrees at 12 bases. The germline CDR1 and CDR2 sequences are ENHRY and SYGVKD. Losses at the gene ends were 7 bases for V and 2 bases for J; bases not matched to a gene: 3. The CDR3 is made up of 14 amino acids. The CDR3 nucleotides read TGTGCCATCAACCCTAGCGGGGGGGCCTACGAGCAGTACTTC. This translates into CAINPSGGAYEQYF.

V is TRBV27 and J is TRBJ2-3; D is possibly TRBD1 (5 bases). The V end was cut by 6 bases, the J end by 0 bases, with 7 bases between. CDR1 and CDR2 (germline): MNHEY, SMNVEV (reference sequence). The CDR3 has 13 amino acids. For the CDR3, the DNA is TGTGCCAGCAGAGACAGTAGCACAGATACGCAGTATTTT. It yields the protein CASRDSSTDTQYF.

This rearrangement joins TRBV11-1 to TRBJ2-7; perhaps TRBD2 as D (5 bases). This CDR3 is built from 15 residues. The V end lost 2 bases, the J end lost 1 base, and 12 bases lay between the germline ends. Germline V gives CDR1 SGHAT, CDR2 FQDESV (reference sequence). CDR3 coding DNA: TGTGCCAGCAGCTTATTGAGGGTACCGTCCTACGAGCAGTACTTC. It is translated as CASSLLRVPSYEQYF.

The rearrangement uses TRBV6-6 and TRBJ1-2; D is possibly TRBD1 (6 bases). Per the germline V gene, CDR1 is MNHNY and CDR2 is SVGAGI (reference sequence). Between the trimmed V and J ends, which lost 2 bases and 6 bases, there was a span of 19 bases. The CDR3 spans 16 residues. CDR3 DNA: TGTGCCAGCAGTTACGCGAGGGGGTCGGTGGTCGATGGCTACACCTTC. Protein product: CASSYARGSVVDGYTF.

The sample holds a few counts of this clonotype. The chain is built from TRBV6-5 and TRBJ1-1; 7 bases line up with TRBD1. The V segment lost 0 bases and the J segment 3 bases; nucleotides outside the gene matches: 10. The CDR3 runs 17 residues. Germline lookup yields CDR1 MNHEY and CDR2 SVGAGI. The CDR3 DNA is TGTGCCAGCAGTTACTCGTATGCTCGGACAGGCTACACTGAAGCTTTCTTT. Translated, it gives CASSYSYARTGYTEAFF.

The chain couples TRBV6-2 or TRBV6-3 to TRBJ2-2; possibly TRBD1 or TRBD2 for D (6 bases each). The CDR3 extends over 16 amino acids. CDR1 MNHEY and CDR2 SVGEGT come from the germline V gene. The V gene lost 4 bases and the J gene lost 5 bases, with 17 bases spanning the gap. DNA of the CDR3: TGTGCCAGCAGTTCGGCTTTGGGGGGCAGGACCGGGGAGCTGTTTTTT. It specifies CASSSALGGRTGELFF.

The CDR3 sequence: CASSEISGQPQHF. CDR3 DNA sequence: TGTGCCAGCAGTGAGATATCAGGACAGCCCCAGCATTTT. V is TRBV6-1 and J is TRBJ1-5; D gene uncertain. The V end was cut by 3 bases, the J end by 7 bases, with 10 bases between. Germline V gene sequence: CDR1 MNHNS, CDR2 SASEGT. This CDR3 region has 13 residues.

This clonotype occurred once. This chain joins TRBV27 and TRBJ2-7; 14 bases line up with TRBD2. This CDR3 is built from 13 residues. The germline V gene has CDR1 MNHEY and CDR2 SMNVEV (reference sequence). Unmatched junction bases numbered 3, after V lost 7 bases and J lost 7 bases. The CDR3 spells CASMGLAGAEQYF. Here the CDR3 DNA reads TGTGCCAGCATGGGACTAGCGGGAGCTGAGCAGTACTTC.

This clonotype has a handful of counts. J is TRBJ1-3 and V is TRBV18; D unclear. This CDR3 has 14 amino acids. The V and J ends lost 6 bases and 2 bases respectively, with 11 bases between them. The germline gives CDR1 KGHSH, CDR2 LQKENI. The CDR3 region has the DNA TGTGCCAGCTCTGAGGGCCGAGCTGGAAACACCATATATTTT. This encodes CASSEGRAGNTIYF.